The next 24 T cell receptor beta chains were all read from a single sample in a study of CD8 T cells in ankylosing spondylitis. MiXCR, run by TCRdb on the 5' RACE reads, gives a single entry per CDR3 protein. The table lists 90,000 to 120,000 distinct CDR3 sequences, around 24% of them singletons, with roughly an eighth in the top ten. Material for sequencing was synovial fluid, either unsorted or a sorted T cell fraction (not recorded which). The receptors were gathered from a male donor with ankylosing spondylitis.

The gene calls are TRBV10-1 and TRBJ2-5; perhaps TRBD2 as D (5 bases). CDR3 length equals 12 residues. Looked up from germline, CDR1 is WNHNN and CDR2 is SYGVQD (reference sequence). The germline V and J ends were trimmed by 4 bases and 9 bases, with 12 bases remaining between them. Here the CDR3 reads CASSVGSGAQYF. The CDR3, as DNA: TGCGCCAGCAGTGTGGGGTCCGGGGCCCAGTACTTC.

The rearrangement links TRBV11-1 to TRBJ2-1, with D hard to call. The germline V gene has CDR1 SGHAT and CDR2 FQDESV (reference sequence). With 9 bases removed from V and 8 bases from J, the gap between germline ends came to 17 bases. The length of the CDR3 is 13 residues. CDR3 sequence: CASSQITVDEQFF. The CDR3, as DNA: TGTGCCAGTAGCCAGATTACCGTCGATGAGCAGTTCTTC.

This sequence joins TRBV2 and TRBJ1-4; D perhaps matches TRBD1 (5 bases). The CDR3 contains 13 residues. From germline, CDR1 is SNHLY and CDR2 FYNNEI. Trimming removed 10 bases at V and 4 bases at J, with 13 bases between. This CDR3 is CATTGEGNEKLFF. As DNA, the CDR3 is TGTGCCACCACGGGGGAGGGTAATGAAAAACTGTTTTTT.

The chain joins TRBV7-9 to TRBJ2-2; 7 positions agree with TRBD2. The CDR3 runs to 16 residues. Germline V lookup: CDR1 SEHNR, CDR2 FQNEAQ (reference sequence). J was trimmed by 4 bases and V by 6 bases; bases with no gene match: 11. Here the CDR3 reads CASRPGEASGTGELFF. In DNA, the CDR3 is TGTGCCAGCAGACCCGGAGAAGCTAGCGGCACCGGGGAGCTGTTTTTT.

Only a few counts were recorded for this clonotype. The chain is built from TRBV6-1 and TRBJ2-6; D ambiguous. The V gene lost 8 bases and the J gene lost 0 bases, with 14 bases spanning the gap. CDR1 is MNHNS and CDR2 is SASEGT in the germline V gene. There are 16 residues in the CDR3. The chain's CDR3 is CASGPGRNSGANVLTF. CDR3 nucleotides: TGTGCCAGCGGGCCAGGACGCAACTCTGGGGCCAACGTCCTGACTTTC.

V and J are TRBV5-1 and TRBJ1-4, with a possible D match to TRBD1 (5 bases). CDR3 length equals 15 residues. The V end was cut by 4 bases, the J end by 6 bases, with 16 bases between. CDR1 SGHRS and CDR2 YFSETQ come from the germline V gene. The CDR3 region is CASSLRAGRDEKLFF. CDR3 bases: TGCGCCAGCAGCCTTCGGGCAGGGAGGGATGAAAAACTGTTTTTT.

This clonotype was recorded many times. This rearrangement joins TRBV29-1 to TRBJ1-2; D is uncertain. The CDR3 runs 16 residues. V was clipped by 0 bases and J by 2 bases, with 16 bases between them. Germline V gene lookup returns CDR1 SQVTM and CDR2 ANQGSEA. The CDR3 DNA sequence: TGCAGCGTTGAAGATCTAATAAGCAGTCGCAACTATGGCTACACCTTC. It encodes CSVEDLISSRNYGYTF.

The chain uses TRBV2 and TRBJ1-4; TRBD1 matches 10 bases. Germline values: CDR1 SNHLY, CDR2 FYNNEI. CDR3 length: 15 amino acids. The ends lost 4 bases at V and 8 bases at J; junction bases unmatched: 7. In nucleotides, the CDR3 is TGTGCCAGCAGTGGATTGACAGGGGGCGGGGAAAAACTGTTTTTT. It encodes CASSGLTGGGEKLFF.

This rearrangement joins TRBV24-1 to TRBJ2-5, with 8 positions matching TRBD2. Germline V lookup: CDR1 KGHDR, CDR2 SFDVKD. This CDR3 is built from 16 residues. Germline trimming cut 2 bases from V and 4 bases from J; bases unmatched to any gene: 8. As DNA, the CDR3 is TGTGCCACCAGTGATTGGGAGCGGGAGAACGGAGAGACCCAGTACTTC. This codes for CATSDWERENGETQYF.

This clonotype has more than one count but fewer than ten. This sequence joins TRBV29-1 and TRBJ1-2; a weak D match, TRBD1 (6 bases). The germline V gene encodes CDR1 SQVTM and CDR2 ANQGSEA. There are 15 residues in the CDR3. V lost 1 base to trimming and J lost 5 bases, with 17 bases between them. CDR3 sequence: CSVEGNGGGGYGYTF. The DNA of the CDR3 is TGCAGCGTTGAAGGGAACGGGGGCGGAGGTTATGGCTACACCTTC.

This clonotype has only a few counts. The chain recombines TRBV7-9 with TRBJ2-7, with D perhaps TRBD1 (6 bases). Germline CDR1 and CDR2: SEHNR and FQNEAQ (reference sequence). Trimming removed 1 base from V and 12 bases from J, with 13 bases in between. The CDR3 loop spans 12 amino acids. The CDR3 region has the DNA TGTGCCAGCAGCTTAGTCGCCCAGGGGCTGTACGTC. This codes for CASSLVAQGLYV.

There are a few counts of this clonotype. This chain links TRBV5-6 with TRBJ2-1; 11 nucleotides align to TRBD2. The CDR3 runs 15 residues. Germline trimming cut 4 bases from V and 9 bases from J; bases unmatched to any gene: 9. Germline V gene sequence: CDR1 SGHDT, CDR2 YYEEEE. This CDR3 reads CASSTRLAGGSEQFF. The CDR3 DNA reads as TGTGCCAGCAGCACCCGGCTAGCGGGAGGCAGTGAGCAGTTCTTC. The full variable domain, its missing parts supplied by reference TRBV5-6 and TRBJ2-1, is DAGVTQSPTHLIKTRGQQVTLRCSPKSGHDTVSWYQQALGQGPQFIFQYYEEEERQRGNFPDRFSGHQFPNYSSELNVNALLLGDSALYLCASSTRLAGGSEQFFGPGTRLTVL.

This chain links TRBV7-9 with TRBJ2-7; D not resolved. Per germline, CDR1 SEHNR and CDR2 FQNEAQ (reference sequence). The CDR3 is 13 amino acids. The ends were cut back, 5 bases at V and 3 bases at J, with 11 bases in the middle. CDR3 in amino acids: CASSADVGYEQYV. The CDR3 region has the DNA TGTGCCAGCAGCGCGGACGTGGGCTACGAGCAGTACGTC.

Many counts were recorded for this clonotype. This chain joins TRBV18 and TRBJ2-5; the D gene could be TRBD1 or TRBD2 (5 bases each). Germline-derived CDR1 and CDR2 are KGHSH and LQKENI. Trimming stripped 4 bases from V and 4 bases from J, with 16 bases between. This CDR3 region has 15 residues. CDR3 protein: CASSQDTTRGETQYF. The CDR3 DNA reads TGTGCCAGCTCACAAGACACGACGAGGGGAGAGACCCAGTACTTC.

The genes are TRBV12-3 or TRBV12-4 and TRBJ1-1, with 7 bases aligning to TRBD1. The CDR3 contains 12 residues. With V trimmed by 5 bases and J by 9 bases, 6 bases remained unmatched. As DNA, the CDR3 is TGTGCCAGCAGTCAGGACAGGACTAAAGCTTTCTTT. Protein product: CASSQDRTKAFF.

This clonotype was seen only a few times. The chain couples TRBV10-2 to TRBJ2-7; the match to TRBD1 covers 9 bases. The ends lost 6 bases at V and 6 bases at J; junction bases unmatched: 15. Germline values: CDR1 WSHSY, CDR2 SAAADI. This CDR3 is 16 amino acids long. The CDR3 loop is CASSGTGTGKVFEQYV. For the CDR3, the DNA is TGCGCCAGCAGCGGGACCGGGACAGGGAAGGTGTTCGAGCAGTACGTC.

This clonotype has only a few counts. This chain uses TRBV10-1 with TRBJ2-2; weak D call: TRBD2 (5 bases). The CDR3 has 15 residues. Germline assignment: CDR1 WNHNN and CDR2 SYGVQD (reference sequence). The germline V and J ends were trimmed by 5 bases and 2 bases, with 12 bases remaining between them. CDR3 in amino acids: CASSRTRVNTGELFF. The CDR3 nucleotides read TGCGCCAGCAGTCGTACGAGGGTTAACACCGGGGAGCTGTTTTTT.

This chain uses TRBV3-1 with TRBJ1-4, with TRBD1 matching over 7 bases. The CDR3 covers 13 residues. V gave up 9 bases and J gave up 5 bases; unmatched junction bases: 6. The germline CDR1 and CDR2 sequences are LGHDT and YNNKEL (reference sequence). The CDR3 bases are TGTGCCAGTACCGGGACAGAGAATGAAAAACTGTTTTTT. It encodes CASTGTENEKLFF.

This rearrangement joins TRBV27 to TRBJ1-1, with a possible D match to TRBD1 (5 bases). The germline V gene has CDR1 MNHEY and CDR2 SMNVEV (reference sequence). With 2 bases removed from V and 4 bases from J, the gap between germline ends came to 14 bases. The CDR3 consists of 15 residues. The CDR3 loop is CASSLRAGLGTEAFF. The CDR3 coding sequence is TGTGCCAGCAGTTTAAGGGCAGGGCTGGGCACTGAAGCTTTCTTT.

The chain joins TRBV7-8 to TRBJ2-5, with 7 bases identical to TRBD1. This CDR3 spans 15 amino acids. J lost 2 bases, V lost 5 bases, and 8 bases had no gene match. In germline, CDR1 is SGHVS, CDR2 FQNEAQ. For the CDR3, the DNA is TGTGCCAGCAGCCTCACTCAGGGGGATCAAGAGACCCAGTACTTC. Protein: CASSLTQGDQETQYF.

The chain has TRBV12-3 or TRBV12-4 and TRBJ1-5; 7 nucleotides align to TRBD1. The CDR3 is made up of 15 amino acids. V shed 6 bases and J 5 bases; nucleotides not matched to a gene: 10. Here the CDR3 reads CASRSDRAPHQPQHF. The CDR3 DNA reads TGTGCCAGCAGAAGCGACAGGGCCCCCCATCAGCCCCAGCATTTT.

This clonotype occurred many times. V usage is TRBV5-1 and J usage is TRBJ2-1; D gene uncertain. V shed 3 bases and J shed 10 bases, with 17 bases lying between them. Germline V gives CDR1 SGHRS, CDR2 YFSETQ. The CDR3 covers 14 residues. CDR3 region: CASSSDPGVWEQFF. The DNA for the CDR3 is TGCGCCAGCAGCTCGGACCCTGGTGTCTGGGAGCAGTTCTTC.

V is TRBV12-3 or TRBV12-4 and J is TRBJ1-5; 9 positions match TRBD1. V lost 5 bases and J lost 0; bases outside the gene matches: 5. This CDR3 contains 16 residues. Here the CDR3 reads CASSAGQGFSNQPQHF. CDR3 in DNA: TGTGCCAGCAGTGCTGGACAGGGGTTTAGCAATCAGCCCCAGCATTTT.

The CDR3, as DNA: TGTGCCAGCAGGAACGGCGGCTACACCTTC. The encoded protein is CASRNGGYTF. The V and J genes are TRBV7-9 and TRBJ1-2; no definite D call. Germline CDR1 SEHNR, CDR2 FQNEAQ (reference sequence). V lost 6 bases and J 8 bases, leaving 7 bases between the germline ends. This CDR3 is 10 amino acids long.